Listed below are T cell receptor beta chains from one sample, sequenced in a study of CD8+ T cells in alopecia areata. Generated by immunoSEQ multiplex PCR, the TCRdb table keeps only in-frame clones and is missing some. Among under 35,000 clones listed, about three quarters were seen once. The sequenced sample was NKG2D-low CD8+ T cells sorted from blood. These TCRs come from a human donor with alopecia areata. Each CDR3 is given with its conserved first and last residue. A D gene is named only where the DNA matches it firmly. The size of a clone is reported for some rows only, either as once, few or many, or as a class for expanded clones.

J,size,V,D,DNA,CDR3
TRBJ2-1,-,TRBV6-5,TRBD2,TGTGCCAGCAGTTCCAGCGGGGAGACCTACAATGAGCAGTTCTTC,CASSSSGETYNEQFF
TRBJ2-3,once,TRBV6-5,-,TGTGCCAGCAGTTACTCTTCAGGACCAGATACGCAGTATTTT,CASSYSSGPDTQYF
TRBJ2-2,once,TRBV27,-,TGTGCCAGCAGTTTGGCTAACCCGAACACCGGGGAGCTGTTTTTT,CASSLANPNTGELFF
TRBJ2-3,few,TRBV7-9,TRBD1,TGTGCCAGCAGCCCAAGGACAGGGGAGGCAGATACGCAGTATTTT,CASSPRTGEADTQYF
TRBJ2-7,once,TRBV7-6,TRBD1,TGTGCCAGCAGCTTAGGACAGGGGGCCTACGAGCAGTACTTC,CASSLGQGAYEQYF
TRBJ2-5,-,TRBV7-9,-,TGTGCCAGCAGCCAAGAAGGCGGGACCCAGTACTTC,CASSQEGGTQYF
TRBJ1-5,-,TRBV4-3,-,TGCGCCAGCAGCCAAGAGCGGTTCCTCAACCAGCCCCAGCATTTT,CASSQERFLNQPQHF
TRBJ2-7,-,TRBV19,-,TGTGCCAGTAGTATCTCTTCGGGGTACCCTTACGAGCAGTACTTC,CASSISSGYPYEQYF
TRBJ2-5,-,TRBV7-8,-,TGTGCCAGCAGCTTTCTTGGCGGCCCGGGGGAGACCCAGTACTTC,CASSFLGGPGETQYF
TRBJ1-1,-,TRBV27,-,TGTGCCAGCAGTTGGTCAGGTGGTTCACCGAACACTGAAGCTTTCTTT,CASSWSGGSPNTEAFF
TRBJ2-7,-,TRBV5-1,TRBD1,TGCGCCAGCAGACTGGCGGGACAGGGCGTCAACGAGCAGTACTTC,CASRLAGQGVNEQYF
TRBJ2-7,-,TRBV25-1,-,TGTGCCAGCAGTGATTCCACGGAGTACGAGCAGTACTTC,CASSDSTEYEQYF
TRBJ2-5,-,TRBV4-3,TRBD1,TGCGCCAGCAGCCAAGAGTGGACAGGGGGTGCTGAGACCCAGTACTTC,CASSQEWTGGAETQYF
TRBJ2-3,-,TRBV30,TRBD1,TGTGCCTGGAGTGTAAAGTCAGGGGGCCCAGATACGCAGTATTTT,CAWSVKSGGPDTQYF
TRBJ2-2,once,TRBV4-3,-,TGCGCCAGCAGTCCGTTGGGCGGGGAGCTGTTTTTT,CASSPLGGELFF
TRBJ2-1,few,TRBV7-9,-,TGTGCCAGCAGCCCCCGCGGCGCCTACAATGAGCAGTTCTTC,CASSPRGAYNEQFF
TRBJ1-4,-,TRBV7-8,-,TGTGCCAGCAGCTTACGGGGGAATGAAAAACTGTTTTTT,CASSLRGNEKLFF
TRBJ1-4,-,TRBV5-6,-,TGTGCCAGCAGCTTAAAGGGGAGGTCCGAAAAACTGTTTTTT,CASSLKGRSEKLFF
TRBJ2-7,-,TRBV4-3,-,TGCGCCAGCAGCTTCCGGACGGGTGATGGGGAGCAGTACTTC,CASSFRTGDGEQYF
TRBJ2-3,-,TRBV6-4,-,TGTGCCAGCAGTTACGGGGGTAGGGGGGCAACAGATACGCAGTATTTT,CASSYGGRGATDTQYF
TRBJ2-7,-,TRBV6-1,-,TGTGCCAGCAGTCCGCAGTCCCAAGACGAGCAGTACTTC,CASSPQSQDEQYF
TRBJ1-1,-,TRBV19,-,TGTGCCAGTAGTCCCCTTGGTAGACCTGAAGCTTTCTTT,CASSPLGRPEAFF
TRBJ2-7,-,TRBV7-2,TRBD2,TGTGCCAGCAGCTTACGAGGGACTAGCGGGAGGGTATCCGAGCAGTACTTC,CASSLRGTSGRVSEQYF
TRBJ2-7,few,TRBV7-9,TRBD1,TGTGCCAGCAGCGAAGTTCCGGGACAGGGCTACGAGCAGTACTTC,CASSEVPGQGYEQYF
TRBJ2-7,few,TRBV6-4,TRBD1,TGTGCCAGCAGTTACTCGACAGGGGGAGGCTACGAGCAGTACTTC,CASSYSTGGGYEQYF
TRBJ1-2,-,TRBV14,-,TGTGCCAGCAGCCAAGTGGCGGGGGACCTTCTGGGCTACACCTTC,CASSQVAGDLLGYTF
TRBJ2-7,-,TRBV29-1,-,TGCAGCGTGGGAGACAGGTTCCACTACGAGCAGTACTTC,CSVGDRFHYEQYF
TRBJ2-7,-,TRBV27,TRBD1,TGTGCCAGCAGCGGGACAGGGAGTCTTTACGAGCAGTACTTC,CASSGTGSLYEQYF
TRBJ2-1,once,TRBV28,-,TGTGCCAGCAGTTTCGGACAGTACAATGAGCAGTTCTTC,CASSFGQYNEQFF
TRBJ2-2,-,TRBV4-1,TRBD2,TGCGCCAGCAGCACGTCGCCAGAGACTAGCGGGATCACCGGGGAGCTGTTTTTT,CASSTSPETSGITGELFF
TRBJ2-1,-,TRBV6-4,TRBD2,TGTGCCAGCAGCCTACTAGCGGGAGGAGGTAATGAGCAGTTCTTC,CASSLLAGGGNEQFF
TRBJ2-1,once,TRBV11-2,-,TGTGCCAGCAGTCGAACTACGGTTGAGCAGTTCTTC,CASSRTTVEQFF
TRBJ2-3,-,TRBV5-6,TRBD2,TGTGCCAGCAGCCAGGGACTAGCGGTGCTCACAGATACGCAGTATTTT,CASSQGLAVLTDTQYF